Listed below are T cell receptor beta chains from one sample, sequenced in a study of CD8 T cells in Susac syndrome. TCRdb analysed the immunoSEQ multiplex PCR reads with MiXCR anew, one entry per CDR3 protein. The table records about 150,000 distinct CDR3 sequences, 94% of them present only once. The sequencing sample was made of CD8+ T cells from PBMCs. Receptors originate from a human donor with multiple sclerosis. Both conserved end residues are part of each CDR3. Each record gives: V gene, D gene, clone size, J gene, CDR3 protein, CDR3 DNA. A D gene is named only where the DNA matches it firmly. A row's size may be missing; if present it is once, few, many or a size class.

v_call: TRBV6-1; d_call: -; clone_size: -; j_call: TRBJ1-2; cdr3_aa: CADRGAYGYTF; cdr3_nt: TGCGCCGACCGGGGTGCCTATGGCTACACCTTC
v_call: TRBV19; d_call: TRBD2; clone_size: -; j_call: TRBJ2-7; cdr3_aa: CASADPREGSYEQYF; cdr3_nt: TGTGCCAGTGCTGACCCGCGGGAGGGATCCTACGAGCAGTACTTC
v_call: TRBV20-1; d_call: -; clone_size: -; j_call: TRBJ2-7; cdr3_aa: CSARDFGQTIYEQYF; cdr3_nt: TGCAGTGCTAGAGATTTCGGACAAACGATTTACGAGCAGTACTTC
v_call: TRBV15; d_call: -; clone_size: -; j_call: TRBJ1-2; cdr3_aa: CATSRDRRAPLGGYTF; cdr3_nt: TGTGCCACCAGCAGAGACCGGCGGGCCCCCTTGGGGGGCTACACCTTC
v_call: TRBV7-9; d_call: -; clone_size: -; j_call: TRBJ1-5; cdr3_aa: CASSLADQPQHF; cdr3_nt: TGTGCCAGCAGCTTAGCGGATCAGCCCCAGCATTTT
v_call: TRBV7-8; d_call: -; clone_size: -; j_call: TRBJ1-1; cdr3_aa: CASRAGLNTEAFF; cdr3_nt: TGTGCCAGCAGGGCCGGGCTGAACACTGAAGCTTTCTTT
v_call: TRBV30; d_call: TRBD1; clone_size: -; j_call: TRBJ2-1; cdr3_aa: CAWNPTTGVSYNEQFF; cdr3_nt: TGTGCCTGGAATCCGACGACAGGGGTGTCCTACAATGAGCAGTTCTTC
v_call: TRBV7-8; d_call: -; clone_size: -; j_call: TRBJ2-5; cdr3_aa: CASSLVPEGAGETQYF; cdr3_nt: TGTGCCAGCAGCTTAGTTCCAGAGGGGGCGGGGGAGACCCAGTACTTC
v_call: TRBV14; d_call: -; clone_size: -; j_call: TRBJ2-3; cdr3_aa: CASSQEILGSTDTQYF; cdr3_nt: TGTGCCAGCAGCCAAGAAATTTTAGGGAGCACAGATACGCAGTATTTT
v_call: TRBV2; d_call: -; clone_size: once; j_call: TRBJ1-1; cdr3_aa: CASTYTPDSAEAFF; cdr3_nt: TGTGCCAGCACCTATACTCCGGACAGTGCCGAAGCTTTCTTT
v_call: TRBV5-1; d_call: TRBD1; clone_size: -; j_call: TRBJ2-5; cdr3_aa: CASMGIGQVPGETQYF; cdr3_nt: TGCGCCAGCATGGGGATCGGACAGGTCCCAGGGGAGACCCAGTACTTC
v_call: TRBV29-1; d_call: -; clone_size: -; j_call: TRBJ2-1; cdr3_aa: CSVDTSKEGNEQFF; cdr3_nt: TGCAGCGTTGACACCAGCAAGGAGGGCAATGAGCAGTTCTTC
v_call: TRBV27; d_call: -; clone_size: -; j_call: TRBJ2-1; cdr3_aa: CASSFLPGTPPADEQFF; cdr3_nt: TGTGCCAGCAGTTTCCTGCCCGGGACTCCTCCTGCCGATGAGCAGTTCTTC
v_call: TRBV10-3; d_call: TRBD1; clone_size: -; j_call: TRBJ2-1; cdr3_aa: CAIRGPGQGTHEQFF; cdr3_nt: TGTGCCATCAGGGGACCGGGACAGGGGACCCATGAGCAGTTCTTC
v_call: TRBV30; d_call: -; clone_size: -; j_call: TRBJ1-1; cdr3_aa: CAWSRTNTEAFF; cdr3_nt: TGTGCCTGGTCACGGACGAACACTGAAGCTTTCTTT
v_call: TRBV12-5; d_call: TRBD1; clone_size: -; j_call: TRBJ2-1; cdr3_aa: CASGLAHGTGDEQFF; cdr3_nt: TGTGCTAGTGGTTTGGCCCACGGGACAGGGGATGAGCAGTTCTTC
v_call: TRBV2; d_call: -; clone_size: -; j_call: TRBJ2-3; cdr3_aa: CASPTGTDTQYF; cdr3_nt: TGTGCCAGTCCGACCGGGACAGATACGCAGTATTTT
v_call: TRBV7-9; d_call: -; clone_size: once; j_call: TRBJ1-6; cdr3_aa: CASSAGTNSPLHF; cdr3_nt: TGTGCCAGCAGTGCCGGGACAAATTCACCCCTCCACTTT
v_call: TRBV18; d_call: -; clone_size: few; j_call: TRBJ1-5; cdr3_aa: CASSPNRGSNQPQHF; cdr3_nt: TGTGCCAGCTCACCAAACAGAGGGAGCAATCAGCCCCAGCATTTT
v_call: TRBV13; d_call: -; clone_size: -; j_call: TRBJ1-4; cdr3_aa: CASSLVPGTNEKLFF; cdr3_nt: TGTGCCAGCAGCTTAGTTCCGGGAACTAATGAAAAACTGTTTTTT
v_call: TRBV27; d_call: -; clone_size: -; j_call: TRBJ1-5; cdr3_aa: CASSLKGILNQPQHF; cdr3_nt: TGTGCCAGCAGTTTAAAGGGAATTCTCAATCAGCCCCAGCATTTT
v_call: TRBV30; d_call: -; clone_size: -; j_call: TRBJ2-7; cdr3_aa: CAHGSRGWDPYEQYF; cdr3_nt: TGTGCCCACGGGAGTAGAGGCTGGGACCCCTACGAGCAGTACTTC
v_call: TRBV14; d_call: -; clone_size: -; j_call: TRBJ1-2; cdr3_aa: CASSQEGRTYGYTF; cdr3_nt: TGTGCCAGCAGCCAAGAGGGCCGTACCTATGGCTACACCTTC
v_call: TRBV29-1; d_call: -; clone_size: -; j_call: TRBJ1-1; cdr3_aa: CSVQEGSGTEAFF; cdr3_nt: TGCAGCGTCCAAGAGGGCTCGGGCACTGAAGCTTTCTTT
v_call: TRBV7-9; d_call: -; clone_size: -; j_call: TRBJ2-5; cdr3_aa: CASSLVATAQYF; cdr3_nt: TGTGCCAGCAGCTTAGTGGCGACAGCCCAGTACTTC
v_call: TRBV28; d_call: -; clone_size: -; j_call: TRBJ2-7; cdr3_aa: CASSLPFGEQYF; cdr3_nt: TGTGCCAGCAGTTTACCCTTTGGGGAGCAGTACTTC
v_call: TRBV9; d_call: -; clone_size: -; j_call: TRBJ1-1; cdr3_aa: CASRPQGNTEAFF; cdr3_nt: TGTGCCAGCAGGCCCCAAGGGAACACTGAAGCTTTCTTT